Sequencing of this T cell receptor beta chain was carried out in a study of long-term antiretroviral therapy in people with HIV. CDR1 and CDR2 (germline): MNHEY, SVGAGI. V was cut by 0 bases and J by 8 bases, with 8 bases left in between. The CDR3 spans 13 residues. An immunoSEQ assay, version v3.0, was performed at survey level. Assay used: immunoSEQ multiplex PCR; TCRdb lists only in-frame clones, some missing. Of approximately 5,000 clones listed, 78% are singletons. The clonotype was recovered from a man between 35 and 55 years old with HIV. The rearrangement joins TRBV6-5 to TRBJ2-1; D remains unclear. Source: unsorted PBMCs, taken 1.8 years before starting antiretroviral therapy. CDR3 nucleotide sequence: TGTGCCAGCAGTTACTCGTCTTCAGATGAGCAGTTCTTC. It yields the protein CASSYSSSDEQFF.